A selection of T cell receptor beta chains follows, all from one sample in a study of cytomegalovirus exposure and HLA in healthy donors. Assay: immunoSEQ multiplex PCR; the TCRdb copy retains only in-frame clones and omits some. The sample includes 95,000 to 110,000 clones, around 67% of them seen just once. Sequencing input: PBMCs. The receptor set was obtained from a woman between 50 and 59 years old in good health and CMV-seronegative. Each CDR3 is given with its conserved first and last residue. A D gene is named only where the DNA matches it firmly. Some rows mark clone size as missing; the rest say once, few, many or name a class of expanded clone.

j_gene: TRBJ2-2; d_gene: TRBD2; v_gene: TRBV25-1; abundance: -; CDR3nt: TGTGCCAGCAGTGATCCCGTGGGTAGCGGGACCACCGGGGAGCTGTTTTTT; CDR3aa: CASSDPVGSGTTGELFF
j_gene: TRBJ1-2; d_gene: -; v_gene: TRBV7-8; abundance: -; CDR3nt: TGTGCCAGGGGTAAGGACAGAGGCTTATGGTGGGGCTACACCTTC; CDR3aa: CARGKDRGLWWGYTF
j_gene: TRBJ2-5; d_gene: -; v_gene: TRBV7-2; abundance: -; CDR3nt: TGTGCCAGCAGCTTAGATGGCCGTTCGGGAGAGACCCAGTACTTC; CDR3aa: CASSLDGRSGETQYF
j_gene: TRBJ2-7; d_gene: TRBD2; v_gene: TRBV29-1; abundance: -; CDR3nt: TGCAGCGTTTCGTTTAGCGGGCGGAGGTTCTACGAGCAGTACTTC; CDR3aa: CSVSFSGRRFYEQYF
j_gene: TRBJ2-1; d_gene: -; v_gene: TRBV11-3; abundance: few; CDR3nt: TGTGCCAGCAGCGGGCGTGGGAATGAGCAGTTCTTC; CDR3aa: CASSGRGNEQFF
j_gene: TRBJ2-3; d_gene: TRBD1; v_gene: TRBV5-1; abundance: -; CDR3nt: TGCGCCAGCAGCATCGACAGGGCCGATACGCAGTATTTT; CDR3aa: CASSIDRADTQYF
j_gene: TRBJ2-6; d_gene: TRBD1; v_gene: TRBV19; abundance: -; CDR3nt: TGTGCCACCTCCGACAGGGGAGGCTCTGGGGCCAACGTCCTGACTTTC; CDR3aa: CATSDRGGSGANVLTF
j_gene: TRBJ1-2; d_gene: -; v_gene: TRBV10-3; abundance: -; CDR3nt: TGTGCCATCAACTTCGTTCGGGGTTATGGCTACACCTTC; CDR3aa: CAINFVRGYGYTF
j_gene: TRBJ1-1; d_gene: TRBD1; v_gene: TRBV11-3; abundance: -; CDR3nt: TGTGCCAGCAGTGCAGGGGGATACACTGAAGCTTTCTTT; CDR3aa: CASSAGGYTEAFF
j_gene: TRBJ2-3; d_gene: TRBD2; v_gene: TRBV6-5; abundance: few; CDR3nt: TGTGCCAGCAGTTACTACGGGGGGGCAGATACGCAGTATTTT; CDR3aa: CASSYYGGADTQYF
j_gene: TRBJ2-3; d_gene: -; v_gene: TRBV28; abundance: -; CDR3nt: TGTGCCAGCAGGACACTAGTAACAGATACGCAGTATTTT; CDR3aa: CASRTLVTDTQYF
j_gene: TRBJ1-6; d_gene: TRBD1; v_gene: TRBV19; abundance: -; CDR3nt: TGTGCCAGCAGTAAGGACAGGGGCTACTCACCCCTCCACTTT; CDR3aa: CASSKDRGYSPLHF
j_gene: TRBJ2-2; d_gene: TRBD2; v_gene: TRBV9; abundance: -; CDR3nt: TGTGCCAGCAGCGTAGGAGGGTATCCCGGGGGGACCGGGGAGCTGTTTTTT; CDR3aa: CASSVGGYPGGTGELFF
j_gene: TRBJ2-7; d_gene: TRBD2; v_gene: TRBV13; abundance: -; CDR3nt: TGTGCCAGCAGCCTAACGGGGGGGGCCTACGAGCAGTACTTC; CDR3aa: CASSLTGGAYEQYF
j_gene: TRBJ1-2; d_gene: -; v_gene: TRBV7-9; abundance: -; CDR3nt: TGTGCCAGCAGCTTAGGTGTCGGGCAGGGTAACTATGGCTACACCTTC; CDR3aa: CASSLGVGQGNYGYTF
j_gene: TRBJ2-1; d_gene: TRBD1; v_gene: TRBV5-1; abundance: -; CDR3nt: TGCGCCAGCAGCTCGGGGGGACAGGGTGGAGATGAGCAGTTCTTC; CDR3aa: CASSSGGQGGDEQFF
j_gene: TRBJ1-1; d_gene: -; v_gene: TRBV5-1; abundance: -; CDR3nt: TGCGCCAGCAGCTTGGCGACAGGGAACACTGAAGCTTTCTTT; CDR3aa: CASSLATGNTEAFF
j_gene: TRBJ2-2; d_gene: -; v_gene: TRBV10-3; abundance: -; CDR3nt: TGTGCCGTCAACCCGGGGATAACCACCGGGGAGCTGTTTTTT; CDR3aa: CAVNPGITTGELFF
j_gene: TRBJ2-1; d_gene: TRBD2; v_gene: TRBV5-1; abundance: -; CDR3nt: TGCGCCAGCAGCTTGGTGGGAGGGATCAATGAGCAGTTCTTC; CDR3aa: CASSLVGGINEQFF
j_gene: TRBJ2-4; d_gene: -; v_gene: TRBV15; abundance: -; CDR3nt: TGTGCCACCAGCAGAGCCCAGGCCAAAAACATTCAGTACTTC; CDR3aa: CATSRAQAKNIQYF
j_gene: TRBJ2-2; d_gene: -; v_gene: TRBV30; abundance: once; CDR3nt: TGTGCCTGGAGTGCTCGGCCCGGACAGCCGTCGTACACCGGGGAGCTGTTTTTT; CDR3aa: CAWSARPGQPSYTGELFF
j_gene: TRBJ1-1; d_gene: TRBD1; v_gene: TRBV11-2; abundance: once; CDR3nt: TGTGCCAGCAGCCCGCGGACAGGACACACTGAAGCTTTCTTT; CDR3aa: CASSPRTGHTEAFF
j_gene: TRBJ1-2; d_gene: -; v_gene: TRBV19; abundance: -; CDR3nt: TGTGCCAGTAGTATAGATCTTCCCGGTAACTATGGCTACACCTTC; CDR3aa: CASSIDLPGNYGYTF